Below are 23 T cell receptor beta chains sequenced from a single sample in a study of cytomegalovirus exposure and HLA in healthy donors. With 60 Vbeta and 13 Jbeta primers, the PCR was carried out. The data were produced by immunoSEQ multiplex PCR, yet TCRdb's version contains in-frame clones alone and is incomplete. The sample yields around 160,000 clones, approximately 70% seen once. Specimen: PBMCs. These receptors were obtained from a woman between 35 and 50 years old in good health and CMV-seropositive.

The CDR3: CSVADREFSTEAFF. CDR3 in DNA: TGCAGCGTGGCGGACAGGGAGTTTAGCACTGAAGCTTTCTTT. The chain carries TRBV29-1 and TRBJ1-1, with TRBD1 matching 8 bases. Germline trimming cut 6 bases from V and 4 bases from J; bases unmatched to any gene: 10. Looked up from germline, CDR1 is SQVTM and CDR2 is ANQGSEA. The CDR3 length is 14 residues. Full variable domain (outside the CDR3, taken from reference TRBV29-1 and TRBJ1-1): SAVISQKPSRDICQRGTSLTIQCQVDSQVTMMFWYRQQPGQSLTLIATANQGSEATYESGFVIDKFPISRPNLTFSTLTVSNMSPEDSSIYLCSVADREFSTEAFFGQGTRLTVV.

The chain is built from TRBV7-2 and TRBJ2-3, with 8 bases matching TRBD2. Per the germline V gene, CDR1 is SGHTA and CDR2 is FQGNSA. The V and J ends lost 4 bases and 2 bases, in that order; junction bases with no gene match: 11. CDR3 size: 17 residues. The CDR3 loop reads CASSSRPQRGITDTQYF. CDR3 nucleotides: TGTGCCAGCAGCTCCAGACCCCAGCGGGGGATCACAGATACGCAGTATTTT. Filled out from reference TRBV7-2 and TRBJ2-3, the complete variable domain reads GAGVSQSPSNKVTEKGKDVELRCDPISGHTALYWYRQSLGQGLEFLIYFQGNSAPDKSGLPSDRFSAERTGGSVSTLTIQRTQQEDSAVYLCASSSRPQRGITDTQYFGPGTRLTVL.

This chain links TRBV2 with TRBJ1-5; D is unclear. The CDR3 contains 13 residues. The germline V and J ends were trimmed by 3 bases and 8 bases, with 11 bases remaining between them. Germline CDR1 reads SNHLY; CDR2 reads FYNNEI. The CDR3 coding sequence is TGTGCCAGCAGTGACGGGTCGCGGGAGCCCCAGCATTTT. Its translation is CASSDGSREPQHF.

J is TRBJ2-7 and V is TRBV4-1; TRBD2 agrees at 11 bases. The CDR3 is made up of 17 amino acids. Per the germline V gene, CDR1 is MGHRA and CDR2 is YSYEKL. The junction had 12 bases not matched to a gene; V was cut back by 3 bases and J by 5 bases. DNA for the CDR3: TGCGCCAGCAGCCAGAGGACTAGCGGGCTCCCTGGTCACGAGCAGTACTTC. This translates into CASSQRTSGLPGHEQYF.

The CDR3 DNA reads as TGTGCCAGTTACCCGGGGACAGGGATCGCTCGCAATCAGCCCCAGCATTTT. Its protein product is CASYPGTGIARNQPQHF. This chain links TRBV19 with TRBJ1-5; TRBD1 aligns across 9 bases. V lost 8 bases, J lost 2 bases, and 13 bases stayed unmatched. This CDR3 comprises 17 residues. The germline CDR1 and CDR2 sequences are LNHDA and SQIVND (reference sequence).

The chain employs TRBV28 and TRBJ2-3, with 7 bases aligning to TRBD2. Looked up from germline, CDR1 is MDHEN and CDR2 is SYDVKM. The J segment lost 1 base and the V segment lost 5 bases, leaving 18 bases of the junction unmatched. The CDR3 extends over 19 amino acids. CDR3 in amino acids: CASSTRTGVRERGTDTQYF. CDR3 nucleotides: TGTGCCAGCAGTACCCGGACTGGGGTGCGGGAGCGGGGCACAGATACGCAGTATTTT.

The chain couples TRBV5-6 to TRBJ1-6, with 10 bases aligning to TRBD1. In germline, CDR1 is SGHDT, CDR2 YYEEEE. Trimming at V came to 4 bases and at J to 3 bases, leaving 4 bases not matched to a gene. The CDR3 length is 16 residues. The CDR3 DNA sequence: TGTGCCAGCAGCCTTAGGACAGGGGGCTATAATTCACCCCTCCACTTT. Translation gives CASSLRTGGYNSPLHF.

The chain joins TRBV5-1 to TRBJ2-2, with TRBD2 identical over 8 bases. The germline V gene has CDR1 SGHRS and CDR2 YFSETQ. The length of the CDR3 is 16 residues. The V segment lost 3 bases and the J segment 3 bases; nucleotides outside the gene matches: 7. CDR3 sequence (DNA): TGCGCCAGCAGCTGGGGGACTAGGGGGTACACCGGGGAGCTGTTTTTT. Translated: CASSWGTRGYTGELFF.

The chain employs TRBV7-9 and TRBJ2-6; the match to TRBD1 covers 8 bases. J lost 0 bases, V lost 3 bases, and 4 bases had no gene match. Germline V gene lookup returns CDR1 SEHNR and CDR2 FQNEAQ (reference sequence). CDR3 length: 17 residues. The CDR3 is CASSLGTGFSGANVLTF. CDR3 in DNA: TGTGCCAGCAGCTTGGGGACAGGCTTCTCTGGGGCCAACGTCCTGACTTTC.

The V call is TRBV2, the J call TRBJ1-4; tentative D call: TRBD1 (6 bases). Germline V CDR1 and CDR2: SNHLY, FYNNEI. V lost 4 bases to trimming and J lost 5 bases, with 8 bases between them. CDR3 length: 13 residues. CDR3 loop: CASSAQGNEKLFF. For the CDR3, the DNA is TGTGCCAGCAGTGCGCAGGGGAATGAAAAACTGTTTTTT.

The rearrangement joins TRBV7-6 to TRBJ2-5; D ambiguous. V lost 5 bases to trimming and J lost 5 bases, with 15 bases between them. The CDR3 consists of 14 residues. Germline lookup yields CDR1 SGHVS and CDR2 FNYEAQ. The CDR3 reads CASSTLGLPETQYF. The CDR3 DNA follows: TGTGCCAGCAGCACGCTAGGTTTGCCGGAGACCCAGTACTTC. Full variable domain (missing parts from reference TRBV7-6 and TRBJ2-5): GAGVSQSPRYKVTKRGQDVALRCDPISGHVSLYWYRQALGQGPEFLTYFNYEAQQDKSGLPNDRFSAERPEGSISTLTIQRTEQRDSAMYRCASSTLGLPETQYFGPGTRLLVL.

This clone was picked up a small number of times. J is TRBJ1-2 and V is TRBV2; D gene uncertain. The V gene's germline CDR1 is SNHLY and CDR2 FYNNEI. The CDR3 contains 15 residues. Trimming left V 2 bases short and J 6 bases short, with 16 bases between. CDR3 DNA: TGTGCCAGCAGTGAATTTAGGAACACCGGGGATGGCTACACCTTC. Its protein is CASSEFRNTGDGYTF.

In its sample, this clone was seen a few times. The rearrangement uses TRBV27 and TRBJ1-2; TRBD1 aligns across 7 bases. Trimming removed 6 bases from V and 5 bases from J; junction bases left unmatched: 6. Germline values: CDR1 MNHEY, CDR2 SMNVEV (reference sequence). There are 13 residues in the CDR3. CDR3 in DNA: TGTGCCAGCAGCCAGGGACAGAGGTATGGCTACACCTTC. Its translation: CASSQGQRYGYTF.

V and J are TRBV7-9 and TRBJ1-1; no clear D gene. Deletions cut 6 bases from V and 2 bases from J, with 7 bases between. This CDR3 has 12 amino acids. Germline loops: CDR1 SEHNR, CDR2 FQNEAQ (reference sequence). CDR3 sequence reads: CASRRSNTEAFF. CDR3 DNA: TGTGCCAGCAGGCGAAGTAACACTGAAGCTTTCTTT.

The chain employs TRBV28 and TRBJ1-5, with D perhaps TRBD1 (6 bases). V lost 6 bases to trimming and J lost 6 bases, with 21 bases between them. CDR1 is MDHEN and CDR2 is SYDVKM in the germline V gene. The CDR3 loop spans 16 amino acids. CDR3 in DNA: TGTGCCAGCAGCCGCGGGGGGCAGGGTAAGTTTCAGCCCCAGCATTTT. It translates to CASSRGGQGKFQPQHF.

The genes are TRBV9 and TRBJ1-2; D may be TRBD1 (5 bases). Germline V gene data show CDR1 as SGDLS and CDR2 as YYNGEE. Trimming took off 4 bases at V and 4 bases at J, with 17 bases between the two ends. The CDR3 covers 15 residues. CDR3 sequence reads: CASSLQGTDAYGYTF. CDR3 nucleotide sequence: TGTGCCAGCAGCCTACAAGGGACTGATGCCTATGGCTACACCTTC.

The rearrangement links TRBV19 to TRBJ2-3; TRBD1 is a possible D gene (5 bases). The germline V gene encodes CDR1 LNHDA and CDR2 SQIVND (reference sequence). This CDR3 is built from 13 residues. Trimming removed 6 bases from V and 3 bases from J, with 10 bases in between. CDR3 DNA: TGTGCCAGTAGGTACAGGTTGACAGATACGCAGTATTTT. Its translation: CASRYRLTDTQYF.

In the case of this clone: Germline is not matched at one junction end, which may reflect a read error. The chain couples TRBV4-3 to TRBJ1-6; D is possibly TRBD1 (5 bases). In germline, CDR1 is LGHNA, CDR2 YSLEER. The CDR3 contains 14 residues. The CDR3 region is CASSHTGFNSPLNF. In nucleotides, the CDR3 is TGCGCCAGCAGCCATACAGGATTTAATTCACCCCTCAACTTT.

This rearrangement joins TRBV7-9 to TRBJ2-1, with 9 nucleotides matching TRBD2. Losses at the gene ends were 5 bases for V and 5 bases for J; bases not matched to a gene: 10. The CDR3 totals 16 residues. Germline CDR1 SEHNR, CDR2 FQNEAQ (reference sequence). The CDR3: CASSPRTSVRNNEQFF. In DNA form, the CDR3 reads TGTGCCAGCAGCCCAAGGACTAGCGTGCGAAACAATGAGCAGTTCTTC.

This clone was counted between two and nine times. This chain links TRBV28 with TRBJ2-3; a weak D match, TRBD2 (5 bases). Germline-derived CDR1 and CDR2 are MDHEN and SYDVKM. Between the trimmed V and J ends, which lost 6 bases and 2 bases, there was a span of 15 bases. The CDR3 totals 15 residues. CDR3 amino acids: CASRGASRDTDTQYF. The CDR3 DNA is TGTGCCAGCAGGGGAGCGTCTCGGGACACAGATACGCAGTATTTT.

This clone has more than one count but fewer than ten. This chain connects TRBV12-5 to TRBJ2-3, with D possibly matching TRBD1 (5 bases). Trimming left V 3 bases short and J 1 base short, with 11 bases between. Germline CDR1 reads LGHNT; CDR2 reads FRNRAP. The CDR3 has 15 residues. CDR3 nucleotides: TGTGCTAGTGGTTTCTCAGACAGCCGCACAGATACGCAGTATTTT. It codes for CASGFSDSRTDTQYF.

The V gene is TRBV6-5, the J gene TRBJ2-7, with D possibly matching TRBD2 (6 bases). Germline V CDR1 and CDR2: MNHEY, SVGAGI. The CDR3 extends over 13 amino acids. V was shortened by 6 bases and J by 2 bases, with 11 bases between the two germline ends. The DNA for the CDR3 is TGTGCCAGCAGCCGGCGGGGAGCCTACGAGCAGTACTTC. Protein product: CASSRRGAYEQYF.

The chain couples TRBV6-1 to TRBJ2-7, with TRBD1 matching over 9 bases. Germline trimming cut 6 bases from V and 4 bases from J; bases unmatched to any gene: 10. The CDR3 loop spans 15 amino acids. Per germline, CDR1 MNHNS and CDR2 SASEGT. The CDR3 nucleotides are TGTGCCAGCAGACCCTCCGGGACAGGGTATTACGAGCAGTACTTC. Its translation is CASRPSGTGYYEQYF.